A single sample gave rise to the 14 T cell receptor beta chains below, sequenced in a study of shared clonotypes between healthy human individuals. Selected positively for CCR7 and CD45RO-negative, naive CD8 cells excluded terminally differentiated effector memory CD45RA+ cells. TCRdb keeps only in-frame clones here, not all; method: immunoSEQ multiplex PCR. Of 1.5 million to 2.5 million clones listed, approximately 95% are singletons. Sequencing was carried out using naive CD8+ T cells sorted from blood. The receptors shown here come from a man aged 18 to 29 in good health.

This chain's CDR3 is CASSWDGEQFF. CDR3 in DNA: TGTGCCAGCAGCTGGGATGGTGAGCAGTTCTTC. The V call is TRBV7-9, the J call TRBJ2-1; D not certain. The CDR3 covers 11 residues. CDR1 SEHNR and CDR2 FQNEAQ come from the germline V gene (reference sequence). Trimming stripped 4 bases from V and 9 bases from J, with 7 bases between.

The chain carries TRBV30 and TRBJ2-7; 14 nucleotides align to TRBD2. The length of the CDR3 is 16 residues. Germline V gene sequence: CDR1 GTSNPN, CDR2 SVGIG (reference sequence). V shed 1 base and J 0 bases; nucleotides not matched to a gene: 2. The CDR3 sequence is CAWSAGLAGASYEQYF. CDR3 sequence (DNA): TGTGCCTGGAGTGCGGGACTAGCGGGGGCCTCCTACGAGCAGTACTTC.

V is TRBV4-3 and J is TRBJ2-5, with TRBD1 identical over 7 bases. This CDR3 is 16 amino acids long. Trimming took 1 base from V and 0 from J; bases not matched to a gene: 5. Per the germline V gene, CDR1 is LGHNA and CDR2 is YSLEER. The DNA of the CDR3 is TGCGCCAGCAGCCAAGTGAGGGGGCTCGACCAAGAGACCCAGTACTTC. It encodes CASSQVRGLDQETQYF.

The chain recombines TRBV4-1 with TRBJ2-7, with D perhaps matching TRBD1 (6 bases). The CDR3 has 15 amino acids. Germline loops: CDR1 MGHRA, CDR2 YSYEKL. V was trimmed by 2 bases and J by 1 base, leaving 12 bases between them. CDR3 sequence (DNA): TGCGCCAGCAGCCAACGGTATCAGGGGTCCTACGAGCAGTACTTC. This sequence encodes CASSQRYQGSYEQYF.

The rearrangement links TRBV2 to TRBJ1-6; D is uncertain. Germline lookup yields CDR1 SNHLY and CDR2 FYNNEI. Trimming pared 0 bases from V and 8 bases from J, leaving 11 bases between. The CDR3 consists of 15 residues. The CDR3 DNA is TGTGCCAGCAGTGAAGCGCCGGGCAGAGATTCACCCCTCCACTTT. Amino acid sequence: CASSEAPGRDSPLHF.

V and J are TRBV2 and TRBJ1-2; TRBD1 matches 8 bases. This CDR3 comprises 13 residues. Germline V gene lookup returns CDR1 SNHLY and CDR2 FYNNEI. V lost 9 bases and J lost 4; bases outside the gene matches: 7. The CDR3 protein is CARLDRAGYGYTF. Written as DNA, the CDR3 is TGTGCCAGGTTGGACAGGGCGGGCTATGGCTACACCTTC.

The rearrangement joins TRBV27 to TRBJ1-4, with unresolved D. CDR1 and CDR2 from the germline V gene are MNHEY and SMNVEV (reference sequence). The CDR3 runs to 15 residues. The V gene lost 5 bases and the J gene lost 0 bases, with 10 bases spanning the gap. CDR3 sequence: CASSIAAATNEKLFF. The CDR3 bases are TGTGCCAGCAGTATAGCCGCTGCAACTAATGAAAAACTGTTTTTT.

V gene TRBV14 combines with J gene TRBJ1-2, with D unclear. Germline CDR1 SGHDN, CDR2 FVKESK. Trimming took off 0 bases at V and 3 bases at J, with 14 bases between the two ends. The CDR3 runs 16 residues. The CDR3 sequence is CASSQDHLGRDYGYTF. The DNA for the CDR3 is TGTGCCAGCAGCCAAGATCATCTGGGCCGGGACTATGGCTACACCTTC.

The V gene is TRBV13, the J gene TRBJ2-7, with 7 bases fitting TRBD2. Germline V CDR1 and CDR2: PRHDT, FYEKMQ (reference sequence). Trimming at V came to 3 bases and at J to 2 bases, leaving 7 bases not matched to a gene. There are 15 residues in the CDR3. The CDR3 region is CASSFFAGVTYEQYF. DNA of the CDR3: TGTGCCAGCAGCTTCTTTGCGGGGGTAACCTACGAGCAGTACTTC.

The rearrangement links TRBV7-2 to TRBJ2-5; possible D gene TRBD2, 6 bases. CDR1 is SGHTA, CDR2 FQGNSA, per germline. The CDR3 sequence is 16 residues long. V lost 5 bases, J lost 7 bases, and 23 bases lay in between. The CDR3 region is CASSQNLALDAGTQYF. In DNA form, the CDR3 reads TGTGCCAGCAGCCAAAACCTAGCGCTTGACGCGGGGACCCAGTACTTC.

Only a few counts were recorded for this clone. The V call is TRBV28, the J call TRBJ2-5; no clear D gene. Per the germline V gene, CDR1 is MDHEN and CDR2 is SYDVKM. The CDR3 consists of 15 residues. Trimming pared 3 bases from V and 4 bases from J, leaving 15 bases between. The CDR3 spells CASSFVGRDGETQYF. The CDR3 DNA follows: TGTGCCAGCAGTTTCGTCGGTAGGGATGGAGAGACCCAGTACTTC.

V gene TRBV2 combines with J gene TRBJ1-2, with D unclear. CDR1 and CDR2 (germline): SNHLY, FYNNEI. There are 13 residues in the CDR3. Trimming took off 3 bases at V and 4 bases at J, with 9 bases between the two ends. The CDR3 region has the DNA TGTGCCAGCAGTGAGACAAACAGCTATGGCTACACCTTC. Encoded protein: CASSETNSYGYTF.

The genes are TRBV7-9 and TRBJ2-7, with D uncertain. CDR3 length: 16 amino acids. Germline V gives CDR1 SEHNR, CDR2 FQNEAQ (reference sequence). V shed 4 bases and J shed 1 base, with 17 bases lying between them. The CDR3 is CASSSPKNGPSYEQYF. CDR3 in DNA: TGTGCCAGCAGCTCCCCCAAAAACGGACCTTCCTACGAGCAGTACTTC.

This chain links TRBV6-5 with TRBJ2-7; the D gene is possibly TRBD2 (5 bases). Germline-derived CDR1 and CDR2 are MNHEY and SVGAGI. Trimming took 2 bases from V and 3 from J, leaving 11 bases between them. This CDR3 spans 14 amino acids. In DNA, the CDR3 is TGTGCCAGCAGTTACGGGGAGTTAGGCTACGAGCAGTACTTC. Protein product: CASSYGELGYEQYF.